This T cell receptor (beta chain) was found in a study of cytomegalovirus exposure and HLA in healthy donors. PCR primers comprised 60 Vbeta and 13 Jbeta primers. TCRdb's copy holds only in-frame clones and misses some; the assay was immunoSEQ multiplex PCR. Here the sample spans some 150,000 clones, around three quarters being singletons. The TCR originated in a woman aged 45 to 65 in good health and CMV-seronegative. The sequencing sample was made of PBMCs.

DNA of the CDR3: TGTGCCAGTAGAAGGGACAGGTCGAACACCGGGGAGCTGTTTTTT. Protein sequence: CASRRDRSNTGELFF. The chain couples TRBV19 to TRBJ2-2; 8 nucleotides align to TRBD1. Germline CDR1 LNHDA, CDR2 SQIVND (reference sequence). V shed 6 bases, J shed 0 bases, and the junction held 3 bases outside the gene matches. The CDR3 extends over 15 amino acids.